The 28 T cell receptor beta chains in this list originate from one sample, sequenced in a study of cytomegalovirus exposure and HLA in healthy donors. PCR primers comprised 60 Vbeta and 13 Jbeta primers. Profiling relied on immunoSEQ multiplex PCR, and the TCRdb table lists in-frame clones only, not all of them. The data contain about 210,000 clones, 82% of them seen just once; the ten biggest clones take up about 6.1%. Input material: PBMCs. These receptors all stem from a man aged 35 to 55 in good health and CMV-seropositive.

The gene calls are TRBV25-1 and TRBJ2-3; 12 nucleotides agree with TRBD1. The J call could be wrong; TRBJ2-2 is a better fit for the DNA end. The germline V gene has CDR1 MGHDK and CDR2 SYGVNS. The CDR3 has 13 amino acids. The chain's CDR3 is CASSDRGTGGLFF. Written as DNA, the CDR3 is TGTGCCAGCAGTGATCGTGGGACAGGGGGCCTGTTTTTT.

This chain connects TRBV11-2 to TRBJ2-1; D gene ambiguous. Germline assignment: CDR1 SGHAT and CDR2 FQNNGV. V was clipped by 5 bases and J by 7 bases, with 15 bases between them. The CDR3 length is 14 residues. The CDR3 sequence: CASSHSMPSNEQFF. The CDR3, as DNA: TGTGCCAGCAGCCATAGTATGCCTAGTAATGAGCAGTTCTTC.

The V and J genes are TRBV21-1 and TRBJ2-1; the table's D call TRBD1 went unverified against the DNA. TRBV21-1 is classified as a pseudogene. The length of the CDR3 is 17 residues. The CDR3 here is CASSKAWGQLSYNEQFF. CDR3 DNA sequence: TGTGCCAGCAGCAAAGCGTGGGGCCAATTAAGTTACAATGAGCAGTTCTTC.

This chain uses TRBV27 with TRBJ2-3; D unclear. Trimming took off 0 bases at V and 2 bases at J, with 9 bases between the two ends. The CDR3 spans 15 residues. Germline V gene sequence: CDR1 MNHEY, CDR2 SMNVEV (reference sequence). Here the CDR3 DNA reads TGTGCCAGCAGTTTATCGACTCCCCACACAGATACGCAGTATTTT. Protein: CASSLSTPHTDTQYF.

CDR3 coding DNA: TGCGCCAGCAGCTTACAGACGGTACCCCGCACCGGGGAGCTGTTTTTT. It yields the protein CASSLQTVPRTGELFF. The chain has TRBV5-1 and TRBJ2-2; D is ambiguous. With 2 bases removed from V and 4 bases from J, the gap between germline ends came to 15 bases. CDR1 is SGHRS and CDR2 is YFSETQ in the germline V gene. The CDR3 totals 16 residues. The variable domain in full, completed from reference TRBV5-1 and TRBJ2-2, reads KAGVTQTPRYLIKTRGQQVTLSCSPISGHRSVSWYQQTPGQGLQFLFEYFSETQRNKGNFPGRFSGRQFSNSRSEMNVSTLELGDSALYLCASSLQTVPRTGELFFGEGSRLTVL.

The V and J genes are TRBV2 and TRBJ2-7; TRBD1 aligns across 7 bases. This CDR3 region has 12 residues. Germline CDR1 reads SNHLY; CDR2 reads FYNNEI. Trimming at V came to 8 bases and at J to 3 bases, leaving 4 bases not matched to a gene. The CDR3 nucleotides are TGTGCCAGCTCGACAGGGAGCTACGAGCAGTACGTC. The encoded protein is CASSTGSYEQYV.

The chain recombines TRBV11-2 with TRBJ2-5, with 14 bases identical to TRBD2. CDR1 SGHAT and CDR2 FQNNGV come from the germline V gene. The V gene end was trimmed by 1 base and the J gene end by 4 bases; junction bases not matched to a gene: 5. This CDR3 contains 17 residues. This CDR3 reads CASSLGLAGGQGETQYF. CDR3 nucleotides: TGTGCCAGCAGCTTAGGACTAGCGGGAGGGCAGGGAGAGACCCAGTACTTC.

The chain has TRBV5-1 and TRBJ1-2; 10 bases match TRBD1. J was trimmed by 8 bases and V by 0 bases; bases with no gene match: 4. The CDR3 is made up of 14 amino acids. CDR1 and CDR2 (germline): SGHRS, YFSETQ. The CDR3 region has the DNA TGCGCCAGCAGCTTGGAGGGACAGGGGTTCGGCTACACCTTC. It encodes CASSLEGQGFGYTF.

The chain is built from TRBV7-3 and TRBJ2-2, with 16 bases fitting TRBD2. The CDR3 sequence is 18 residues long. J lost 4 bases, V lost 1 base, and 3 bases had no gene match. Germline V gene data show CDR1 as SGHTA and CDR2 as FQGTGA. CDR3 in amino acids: CASSLRGLAGGTTGELFF. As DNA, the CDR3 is TGTGCCAGCAGCTTAAGGGGACTAGCGGGAGGGACCACCGGGGAGCTGTTTTTT.

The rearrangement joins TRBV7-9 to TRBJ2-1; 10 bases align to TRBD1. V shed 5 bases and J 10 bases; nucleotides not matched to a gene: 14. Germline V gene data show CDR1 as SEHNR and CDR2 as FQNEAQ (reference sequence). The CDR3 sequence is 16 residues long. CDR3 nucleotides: TGTGCCAGCAGCCCTCCGGGACAGGGGTTTGATCAGGAGCAGTTCTTC. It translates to CASSPPGQGFDQEQFF.

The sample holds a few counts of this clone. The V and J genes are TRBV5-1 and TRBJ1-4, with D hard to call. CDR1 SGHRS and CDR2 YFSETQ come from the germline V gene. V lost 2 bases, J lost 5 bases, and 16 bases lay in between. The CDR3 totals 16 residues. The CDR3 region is CASSLLGGSTNEKLFF. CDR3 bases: TGCGCCAGCAGCTTACTCGGCGGCAGCACGAATGAAAAACTGTTTTTT. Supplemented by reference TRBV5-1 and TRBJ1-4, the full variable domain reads KAGVTQTPRYLIKTRGQQVTLSCSPISGHRSVSWYQQTPGQGLQFLFEYFSETQRNKGNFPGRFSGRQFSNSRSEMNVSTLELGDSALYLCASSLLGGSTNEKLFFGSGTQLSVL.

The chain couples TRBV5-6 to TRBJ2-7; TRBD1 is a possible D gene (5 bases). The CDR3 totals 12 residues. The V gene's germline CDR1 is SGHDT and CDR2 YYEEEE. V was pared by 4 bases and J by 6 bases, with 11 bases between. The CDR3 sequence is CASSQGIGEQYV. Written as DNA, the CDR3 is TGTGCCAGCAGCCAGGGAATAGGCGAGCAGTACGTC.

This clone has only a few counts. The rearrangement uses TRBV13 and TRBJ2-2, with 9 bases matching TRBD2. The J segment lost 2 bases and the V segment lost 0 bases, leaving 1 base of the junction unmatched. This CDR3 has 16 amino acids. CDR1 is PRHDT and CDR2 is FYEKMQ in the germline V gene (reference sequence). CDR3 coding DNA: TGTGCCAGCAGCTTAGGGCTAGCGGGAAACACCGGGGAGCTGTTTTTT. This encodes CASSLGLAGNTGELFF. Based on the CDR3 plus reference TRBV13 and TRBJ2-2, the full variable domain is AAGVIQSPRHLIKEKRETATLKCYPIPRHDTVYWYQQGPGQDPQFLISFYEKMQSDKGSIPDRFSAQQFSDYHSELNMSSLELGDSALYFCASSLGLAGNTGELFFGEGSRLTVL.

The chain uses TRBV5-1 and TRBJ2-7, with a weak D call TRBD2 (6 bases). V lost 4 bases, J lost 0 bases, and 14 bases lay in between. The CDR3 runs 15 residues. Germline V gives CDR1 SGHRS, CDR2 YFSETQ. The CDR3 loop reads CASSPGLTYSYEQYV. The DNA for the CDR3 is TGCGCCAGCAGCCCGGGACTGACTTACTCCTACGAGCAGTACGTC.

CDR3 protein: CASSPEGKAGGPVEQFF. CDR3 DNA sequence: TGCGCCAGCAGTCCCGAAGGTAAAGCGGGAGGGCCGGTTGAGCAGTTCTTC. The V and J genes are TRBV10-2 and TRBJ2-1; 10 bases agree with TRBD2. Per the germline V gene, CDR1 is WSHSY and CDR2 is SAAADI. Trimming took 5 bases from V and 9 from J; bases not matched to a gene: 16. CDR3 length: 17 amino acids.

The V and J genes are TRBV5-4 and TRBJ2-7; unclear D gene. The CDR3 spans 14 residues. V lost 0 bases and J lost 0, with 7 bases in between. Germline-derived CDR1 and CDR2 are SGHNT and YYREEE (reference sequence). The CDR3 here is CASSLGSYSYEQYF. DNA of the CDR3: TGTGCCAGCAGCTTGGGTTCTTACTCCTACGAGCAGTACTTC.

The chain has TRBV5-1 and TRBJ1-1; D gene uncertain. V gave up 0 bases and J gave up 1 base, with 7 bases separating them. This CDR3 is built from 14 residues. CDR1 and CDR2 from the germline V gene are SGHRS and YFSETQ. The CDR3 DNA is TGCGCCAGCAGCTTGGACAGTCAGAACACTGAAGCTTTCTTT. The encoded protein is CASSLDSQNTEAFF.

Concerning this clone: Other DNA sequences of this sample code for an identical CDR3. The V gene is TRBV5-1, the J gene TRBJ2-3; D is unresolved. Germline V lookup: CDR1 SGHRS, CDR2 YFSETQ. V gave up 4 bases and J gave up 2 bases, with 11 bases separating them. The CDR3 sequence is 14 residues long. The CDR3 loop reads CASSPGTSTDTQYF. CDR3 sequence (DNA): TGCGCCAGCAGCCCGGGTACCTCCACAGATACGCAGTATTTT. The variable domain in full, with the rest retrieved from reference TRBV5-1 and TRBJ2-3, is KAGVTQTPRYLIKTRGQQVTLSCSPISGHRSVSWYQQTPGQGLQFLFEYFSETQRNKGNFPGRFSGRQFSNSRSEMNVSTLELGDSALYLCASSPGTSTDTQYFGPGTRLTVL.

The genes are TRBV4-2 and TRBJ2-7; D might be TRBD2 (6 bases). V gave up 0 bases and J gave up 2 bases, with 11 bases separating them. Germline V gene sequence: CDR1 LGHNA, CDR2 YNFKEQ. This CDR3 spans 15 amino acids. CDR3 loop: CASSQDSSVTYEQYF. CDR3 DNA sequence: TGTGCCAGCAGCCAAGATTCTAGCGTGACCTACGAGCAGTACTTC.

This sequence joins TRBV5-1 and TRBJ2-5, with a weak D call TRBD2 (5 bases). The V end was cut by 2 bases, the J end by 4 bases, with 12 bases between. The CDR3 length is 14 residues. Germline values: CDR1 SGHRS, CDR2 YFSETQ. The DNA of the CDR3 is TGCGCCAGCAGCTTTATTCGGGATTCAGAGACCCAGTACTTC. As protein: CASSFIRDSETQYF.

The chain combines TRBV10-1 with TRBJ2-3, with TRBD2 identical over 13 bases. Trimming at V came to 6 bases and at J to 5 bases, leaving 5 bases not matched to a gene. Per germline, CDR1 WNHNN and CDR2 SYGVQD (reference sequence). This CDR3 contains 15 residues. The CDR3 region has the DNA TGCGCCAGCAGCACTAGCGGGAGGGCTAAAGATACGCAGTATTTT. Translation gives CASSTSGRAKDTQYF.

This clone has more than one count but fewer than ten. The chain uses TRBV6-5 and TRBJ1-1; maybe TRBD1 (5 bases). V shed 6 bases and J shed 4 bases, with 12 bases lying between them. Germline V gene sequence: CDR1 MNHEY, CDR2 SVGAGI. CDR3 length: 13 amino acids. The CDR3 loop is CASSQGAVTEAFF. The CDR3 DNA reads TGTGCCAGCAGCCAGGGTGCTGTCACTGAAGCTTTCTTT.

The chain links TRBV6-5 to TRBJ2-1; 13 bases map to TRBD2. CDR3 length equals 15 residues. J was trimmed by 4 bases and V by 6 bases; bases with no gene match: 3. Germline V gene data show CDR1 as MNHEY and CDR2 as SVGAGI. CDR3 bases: TGTGCCAGCAGGCTACTAGCGGGAGGGTACAATGAGCAGTTCTTC. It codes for CASRLLAGGYNEQFF.

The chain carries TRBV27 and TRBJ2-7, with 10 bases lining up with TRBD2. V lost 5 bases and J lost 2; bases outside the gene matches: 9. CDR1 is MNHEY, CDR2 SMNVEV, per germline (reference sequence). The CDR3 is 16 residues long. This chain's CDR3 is CASSPSSGSRAYEQYV. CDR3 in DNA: TGTGCCAGCAGTCCTTCTAGCGGGAGTAGAGCCTACGAGCAGTACGTC.

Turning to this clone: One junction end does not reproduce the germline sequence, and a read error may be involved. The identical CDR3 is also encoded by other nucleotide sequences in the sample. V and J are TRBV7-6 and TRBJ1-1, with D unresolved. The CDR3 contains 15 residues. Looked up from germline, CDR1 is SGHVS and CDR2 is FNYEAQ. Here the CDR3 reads CASSLRSGKSTEAFF. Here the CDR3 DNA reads TGTGCCAGCAGCTTACGGTCCGGGAAGAGCACTGAAGCCTTCTTT. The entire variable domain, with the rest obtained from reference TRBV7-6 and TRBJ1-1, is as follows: GAGVSQSPRYKVTKRGQDVALRCDPISGHVSLYWYRQALGQGPEFLTYFNYEAQQDKSGLPNDRFSAERPEGSISTLTIQRTEQRDSAMYRCASSLRSGKSTEAFFGQGTRLTVV.

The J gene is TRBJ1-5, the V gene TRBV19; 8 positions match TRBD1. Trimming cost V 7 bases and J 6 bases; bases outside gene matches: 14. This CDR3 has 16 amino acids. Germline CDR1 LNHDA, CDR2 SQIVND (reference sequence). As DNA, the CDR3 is TGTGCCAGTACCGCCCGTGGACAGGGTCTTTTTCAGCCCCAGCATTTT. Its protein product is CASTARGQGLFQPQHF.

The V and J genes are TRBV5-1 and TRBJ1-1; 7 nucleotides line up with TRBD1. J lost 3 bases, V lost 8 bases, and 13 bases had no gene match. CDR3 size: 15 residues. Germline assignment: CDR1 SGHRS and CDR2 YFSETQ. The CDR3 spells CASQIQGTRDTEAFF. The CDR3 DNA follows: TGCGCCAGTCAAATACAGGGGACGCGAGACACTGAAGCTTTCTTT.

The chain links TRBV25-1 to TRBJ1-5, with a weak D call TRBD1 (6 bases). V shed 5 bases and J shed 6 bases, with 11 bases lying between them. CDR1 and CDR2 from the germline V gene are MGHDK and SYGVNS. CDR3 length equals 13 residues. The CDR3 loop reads CASSNREGQPQHF. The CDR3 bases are TGTGCCAGCAGTAACAGGGAAGGTCAGCCCCAGCATTTT.